This T cell receptor beta chain derives from a study of low-dose radiotherapy and immunotherapy resistance in tumors. About the research overall: The treatment that patients received was intravenous nivolumab 240 mg every two weeks plus ipilimumab 1 mg/kg every six weeks.

This clonotype came up many times. From germline, CDR1 is LNHDA and CDR2 SQIVND (reference sequence). This CDR3 region has 14 residues. Trimming at V came to 3 bases and at J to 4 bases, leaving 5 bases not matched to a gene. Documented time point: before trial treatment. Donors received a regimen that comprised nivolumab, ipilimumab, aspirin, low-dose cyclophosphamide and low-dose radiotherapy. Each patient who was eligible had an advanced solid tumor with no tumor-infiltrating lymphocytes. TRAV- and TRBV-specific primers primed first-strand cDNA, covering alpha and beta chains. TCRs underwent 15 to 25 PCR cycles of amplification with a constant-region primer and V-primer adapter. mRNA isolates were amplified via in vitro transcription. MiXCR, applied by TCRdb to the reads, yields one record per CDR3 protein. The sample carries 70,000 to 90,000 distinct CDR3 sequences, about 18% recorded once.

The TCR comes from a male donor with prostate cancer. Source: PBMCs, taken before treatment. The chain employs TRBV19 and TRBJ2-7; 8 bases agree with TRBD1. The CDR3 coding sequence is TGTGCCAGTAGTATCGGGACAGGATCTTACGAGCAGTACTTC. Its translation: CASSIGTGSYEQYF.